The rows below give T cell receptor beta chains drawn from one sample of a study of post-analysis software for immune sequencing data. TCRdb re-derived calls from the PCR reads in MiXCR, one entry per CDR3 protein. This sample has roughly 430,000 distinct CDR3 sequences, with less than 40% found just once. Sequences were obtained from blood. These receptors all come from a girl aged 2 to 10 with multiple sclerosis. Each CDR3 is given with its conserved first and last residue. A D gene is named only where the DNA matches it firmly. Size values are once, few and many counts, or a class for expanded clones, and some rows have none.

d_gene | j_gene | v_gene | abundance | CDR3aa | CDR3nt
NA | TRBJ2-3 | TRBV5-1 | few | CASRRPGPRSTDTQYF | TGCGCCAGCAGGCGCCCGGGACCCCGTAGCACAGATACGCAGTATTTT
TRBD1 | TRBJ1-2 | TRBV5-1 | NA | CASSLDTGTGGVIYGYTF | TGCGCCAGCAGCTTGGACACCGGGACAGGGGGCGTTATCTATGGCTACACCTTC
NA | TRBJ2-5 | TRBV10-3 | few | CAISESSQESETQYF | TGTGCCATCAGTGAGTCTTCGCAAGAGTCGGAGACCCAGTACTTC
TRBD1 | TRBJ2-6 | TRBV7-3 | few | CASSLIGTGANVGANVLTF | TGTGCCAGCAGCTTAATCGGGACAGGGGCTAATGTTGGGGCCAACGTCCTGACTTTC
NA | TRBJ2-1 | TRBV6-5 | NA | CASSTGLPRPGQFF | TGTGCCAGCAGCACCGGGCTCCCACGTCCGGGGCAGTTCTTC
TRBD2 | TRBJ2-1 | TRBV20-1 | NA | CSARRGTRPNEQFF | TGCAGTGCTAGGCGGGGGACTAGGCCGAATGAGCAGTTCTTC
TRBD1 | TRBJ1-2 | TRBV20-1 | NA | CSAQGTANYGYTF | TGCAGTGCCCAAGGGACAGCTAACTATGGCTACACCTTC
NA | TRBJ2-3 | TRBV29-1 | NA | CSSWGRNTDAQYF | TGCAGCTCCTGGGGCAGAAACACAGATGCGCAGTATTTT
NA | TRBJ2-1 | TRBV7-3 | NA | CASSPSRYDEQFF | TGTGCCAGCAGCCCGAGCAGGTACGATGAGCAGTTCTTC
NA | TRBJ1-1 | TRBV4-3 | few | CASRDGMNTEAFF | TGCGCCAGCAGGGACGGAATGAACACTGAAGCTTTCTTT
TRBD2 | TRBJ2-1 | TRBV7-2 | few | CASSPEALAGEGLNEQFF | TGTGCCAGCAGCCCAGAGGCTCTGGCGGGAGAAGGGTTGAATGAGCAGTTCTTC
NA | TRBJ1-2 | TRBV7-2 | few | CASSLKWPGYTF | TGTGCCAGCAGCTTAAAGTGGCCGGGCTACACCTTC
TRBD1 | TRBJ2-1 | TRBV20-1 | few | CSVGQGAGHEQFF | TGCAGTGTTGGACAGGGGGCGGGCCATGAGCAGTTCTTC
TRBD2 | TRBJ2-7 | TRBV5-1 | few | CASSKLAGAYEQYF | TGCGCCAGCAGCAAACTAGCGGGAGCCTACGAGCAGTACTTC
NA | TRBJ2-1 | TRBV3-1 | NA | CASSQDAGLGENEQFF | TGTGCCAGCAGCCAAGATGCGGGACTGGGAGAGAATGAGCAGTTCTTC
NA | TRBJ1-4 | TRBV29-1 | NA | CSAQQTNEELFF | TGCAGCGCTCAGCAGACTAATGAAGAACTGTTTTTT
NA | TRBJ1-1 | TRBV7-3 | few | CASSLSRGMGTEAFF | TGTGCCAGTAGCTTGAGTCGGGGAATGGGCACTGAAGCTTTCTTT
NA | TRBJ1-5 | TRBV7-3 | few | CASSFGQRNQPQHF | TGTGCCAGCAGCTTCGGACAGAGGAATCAGCCCCAGCATTTT
NA | TRBJ2-1 | TRBV7-2 | few | CASSFRTDNEQFF | TGTGCCAGCAGCTTCCGGACCGACAATGAGCAGTTCTTC
NA | TRBJ1-2 | TRBV6-5 | NA | CASSYYRNYGYTF | TGTGCCAGCAGTTACTACAGAAACTATGGCTACACCTTC
TRBD2 | TRBJ2-3 | TRBV6-2/TRBV6-3 | NA | CASSYPTSSGRAIRDTQYF | TGTGCCAGCAGTTACCCCACCTCCAGCGGGAGGGCCATACGAGATACGCAGTATTTT
TRBD1 | TRBJ1-6 | TRBV15 | NA | CATSRDSDRSSYNSPLHF | TGTGCCACTAGCAGAGATTCGGACAGGAGCTCCTATAATTCACCCCTCCACTTT
TRBD1 | TRBJ2-7 | TRBV6-6 | NA | CASSLAGRGHYEQYF | TGTGCCAGCAGTCTGGCGGGCAGGGGGCACTACGAGCAGTACTTC
NA | TRBJ1-5 | TRBV5-1 | NA | CASSPGGRSNQPQHF | TGCGCCAGCAGCCCGGGGGGGAGAAGCAATCAGCCCCAGCATTTT
NA | TRBJ2-1 | TRBV20-1 | NA | CSARRTGGGSVQHNEQFF | TGCAGTGCTAGAAGAACAGGTGGAGGGTCGGTTCAACACAATGAGCAGTTCTTC
NA | TRBJ2-1 | TRBV7-2 | few | CASSLFDGQNEQFF | TGTGCCAGCAGCTTATTTGACGGGCAAAATGAGCAGTTCTTC
NA | TRBJ2-7 | TRBV20-1 | NA | CSANPYDNYEQYF | TGCAGTGCTAACCCGTATGACAACTACGAGCAGTACTTC
NA | TRBJ1-2 | TRBV11-2 | NA | CASRGREHGYTF | TGTGCCAGCAGGGGGAGAGAACATGGCTACACCTTC
NA | TRBJ1-2 | TRBV20-1 | few | CSARLMGEDYGYTF | TGCAGTGCTAGGCTTATGGGGGAGGACTATGGCTACACCTTC
TRBD1 | TRBJ2-3 | TRBV4-3 | NA | CASSQGPGGTTDTQYF | TGCGCCAGCAGCCAAGGGCCAGGGGGAACGACAGATACGCAGTATTTT
NA | TRBJ2-7 | TRBV7-9 | NA | CASSLGTNEQYF | TGTGCCAGCAGCTTGGGGACCAACGAGCAGTACTTC